Sequencing of this TCR beta chain was carried out in a study of identical twins. TCRdb passed the 5' RACE reads through MiXCR, listing each CDR3 protein once. The sample lists some 710,000 distinct CDR3 sequences, 5.5% to 7.5% occurring once. This CDR3 is 9 amino acids long. Deletions cut 7 bases from V and 7 bases from J, with 5 bases between. Germline CDR1 and CDR2: DFQATT and SNEGSKA (reference sequence). This clonotype was observed a handful of times. This sequence originates from a man younger than 35 in good health. This sequence joins TRBV20-1 and TRBJ1-3; D call uncertain. The specimen was naive T cells sorted from blood. CDR3 sequence (DNA): TGCAGTGTGCTGAACACCATATATTTT. The encoded protein is CSVLNTIYF.